These 7 T cell receptor beta chains were sequenced from one sample in a study of PD-1 blockade in classical Hodgkin lymphoma. No patient escaped relapse after autologous stem cell transplantation, and brentuximab vedotin exposure varied. Some clones are missing from TCRdb's copy, which holds only in-frame ones; the method was immunoSEQ multiplex PCR. The data show roughly 14,000 clones, roughly 66% seen once. The source was peripheral blood mononuclear cells (PBMCs), collected at baseline. These receptors were obtained from a human donor with classical Hodgkin lymphoma.

The J gene is TRBJ2-2, the V gene TRBV7-2; no firm D call. The CDR3 totals 14 residues. The V end was cut by 2 bases, the J end by 4 bases, with 8 bases between. Germline V gene data show CDR1 as SGHTA and CDR2 as FQGNSA. CDR3 DNA sequence: TGTGCCAGCAGCTTAAGATCAAGCACCGGGGAGCTGTTTTTT. Translation: CASSLRSSTGELFF.

The chain is built from TRBV6-6 and TRBJ1-1; the D gene is possibly TRBD1 (5 bases). The germline gives CDR1 MNHNY, CDR2 SVGAGI (reference sequence). Trimming took off 0 bases at V and 4 bases at J, with 9 bases between the two ends. CDR3 length: 14 residues. The CDR3 DNA sequence: TGTGCCAGCAGTTACTCAACCGGGGGCACTGAAGCTTTCTTT. Translating it yields CASSYSTGGTEAFF.

The sample holds a few counts of this clone. The gene calls are TRBV6-1 and TRBJ2-2; 8 nucleotides agree with TRBD2. J gave up 4 bases and V 3 bases, and 10 bases lay outside the gene matches. This CDR3 contains 17 residues. In germline, CDR1 is MNHNS, CDR2 SASEGT. The CDR3 DNA follows: TGTGCCAGCAGTGACGGACTAGCCGGAGGACGCACCGGGGAGCTGTTTTTT. Its translation is CASSDGLAGGRTGELFF.

This clone counts as medium-sized. V and J are TRBV14 and TRBJ2-1, with a weak D call TRBD1 (6 bases). The germline V gene has CDR1 SGHDN and CDR2 FVKESK. The CDR3 runs to 14 residues. V lost 2 bases and J 6 bases, leaving 11 bases between the germline ends. CDR3: CASSQTGSFNEQFF. The CDR3 DNA is TGTGCCAGCAGCCAAACAGGGTCTTTCAATGAGCAGTTCTTC.

This clone was seen only once. The rearrangement links TRBV2 to TRBJ2-1; TRBD2 matches 7 bases. J lost 0 bases, V lost 5 bases, and 10 bases had no gene match. The CDR3 sequence is 17 residues long. Per the germline V gene, CDR1 is SNHLY and CDR2 is FYNNEI. This CDR3 reads CASSFSPGGSSYNEQFF. The CDR3 DNA reads as TGTGCCAGCAGTTTTTCACCTGGCGGGAGCTCCTACAATGAGCAGTTCTTC.

The genes are TRBV6-5 and TRBJ1-3; D is uncertain. Germline V CDR1 and CDR2: MNHEY, SVGAGI. The CDR3 runs to 15 residues. The V and J ends lost 0 bases and 3 bases respectively, with 9 bases between them. The CDR3 loop reads CASSYSGQNGNTIYF. The CDR3 DNA is TGTGCCAGCAGTTACTCGGGCCAGAATGGAAACACCATATATTTT.

There are a few counts of this clone. The V call is TRBV4-1, the J call TRBJ2-5, with D perhaps matching TRBD2 (10 bases). The germline V gene has CDR1 MGHRA and CDR2 YSYEKL. The V end lost 0 bases, the J end lost 5 bases, and 28 bases lay between the germline ends. The CDR3 is 20 amino acids. CDR3 amino acids: CASSQDWWTGASGSPETQYF. Here the CDR3 DNA reads TGCGCCAGCAGCCAAGATTGGTGGACAGGGGCTAGCGGGAGTCCGGAGACCCAGTACTTC.